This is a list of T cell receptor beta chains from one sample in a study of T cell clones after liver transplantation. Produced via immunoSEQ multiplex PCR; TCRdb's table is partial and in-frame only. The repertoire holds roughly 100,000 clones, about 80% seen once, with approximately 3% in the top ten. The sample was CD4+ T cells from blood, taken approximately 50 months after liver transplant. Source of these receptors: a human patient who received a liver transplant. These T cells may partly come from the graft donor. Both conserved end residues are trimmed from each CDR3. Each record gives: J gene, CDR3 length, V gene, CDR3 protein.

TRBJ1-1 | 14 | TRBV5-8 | ASSLGTLQGRTEAF
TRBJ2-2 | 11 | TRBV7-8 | ASSLPTRVELF
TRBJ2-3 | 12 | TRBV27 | ASSLRKVTDTQY
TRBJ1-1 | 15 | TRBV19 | ASSIRDRGPMNTEAF
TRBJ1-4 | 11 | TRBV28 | ASIRVGSEKLF
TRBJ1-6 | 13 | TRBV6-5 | ASRGDQGYNSPLH
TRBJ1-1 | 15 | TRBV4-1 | ASSHARDRGGNTEAF
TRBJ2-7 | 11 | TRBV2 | ASSGQGKYEQY
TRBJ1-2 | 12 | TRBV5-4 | ASSPLERTSGYT
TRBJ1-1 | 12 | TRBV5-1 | ASSLGQVNTEAF
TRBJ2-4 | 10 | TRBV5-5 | ASSLGGVIQY
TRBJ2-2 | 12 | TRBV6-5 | ASSRAGATGELF
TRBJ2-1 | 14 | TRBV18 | ASSWTTPSSYNEQF
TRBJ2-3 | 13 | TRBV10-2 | ASNAGGTYTDTQY
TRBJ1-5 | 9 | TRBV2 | ASSVGQPQH
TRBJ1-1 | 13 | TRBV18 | ASSPLGTGGTEAF
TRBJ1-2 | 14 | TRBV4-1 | ASRPSGIRQAPGYT
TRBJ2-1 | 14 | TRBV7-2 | ASSSLGGGAFNEQF
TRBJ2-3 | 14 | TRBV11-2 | ASSLNFGWGTDTQY
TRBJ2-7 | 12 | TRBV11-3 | ASSLSLAGGEQY
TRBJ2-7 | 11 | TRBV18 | ASSSLQETEQY
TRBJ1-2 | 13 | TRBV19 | ASSVQGTGASGYT
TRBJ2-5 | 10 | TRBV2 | ASSAAGTGKY
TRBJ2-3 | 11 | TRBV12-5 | ASGFLVPDTQY